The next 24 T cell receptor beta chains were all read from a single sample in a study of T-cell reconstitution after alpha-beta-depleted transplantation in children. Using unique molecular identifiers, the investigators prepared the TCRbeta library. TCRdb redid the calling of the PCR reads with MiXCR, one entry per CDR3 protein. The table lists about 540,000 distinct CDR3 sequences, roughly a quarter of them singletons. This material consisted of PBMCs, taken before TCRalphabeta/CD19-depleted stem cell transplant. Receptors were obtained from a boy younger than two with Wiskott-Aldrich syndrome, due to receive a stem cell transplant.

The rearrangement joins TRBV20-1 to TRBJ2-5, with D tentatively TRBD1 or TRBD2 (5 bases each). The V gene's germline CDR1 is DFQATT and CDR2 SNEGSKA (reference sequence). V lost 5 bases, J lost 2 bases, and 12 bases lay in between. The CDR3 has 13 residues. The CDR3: CSAPDWGQETQYF. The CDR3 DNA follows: TGCAGTGCTCCTGACTGGGGGCAAGAGACCCAGTACTTC.

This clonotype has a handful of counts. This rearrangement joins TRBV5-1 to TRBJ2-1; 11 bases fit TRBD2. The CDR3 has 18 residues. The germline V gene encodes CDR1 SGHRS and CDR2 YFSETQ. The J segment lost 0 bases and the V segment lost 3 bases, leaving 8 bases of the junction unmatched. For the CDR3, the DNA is TGCGCCAGCAGCTCGGGACTAGCGGAGTTCATCTCCTACAATGAGCAGTTCTTC. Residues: CASSSGLAEFISYNEQFF.

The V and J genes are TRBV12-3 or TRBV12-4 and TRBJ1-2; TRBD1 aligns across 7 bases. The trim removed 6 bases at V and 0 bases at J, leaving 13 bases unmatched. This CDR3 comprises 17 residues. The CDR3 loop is CASSPSPTTGTNYGYTF. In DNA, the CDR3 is TGTGCCAGCAGCCCATCCCCCACGACAGGGACTAACTATGGCTACACCTTC.

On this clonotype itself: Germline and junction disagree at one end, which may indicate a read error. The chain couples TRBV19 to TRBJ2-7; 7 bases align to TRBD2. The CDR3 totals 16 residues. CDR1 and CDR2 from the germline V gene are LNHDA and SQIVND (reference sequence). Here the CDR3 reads CASSSPGSGTSFEQYF. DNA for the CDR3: TGTGCCAGTAGTTCCCCAGGAAGCGGGACCTCCTTCGAGCAGTACTTC.

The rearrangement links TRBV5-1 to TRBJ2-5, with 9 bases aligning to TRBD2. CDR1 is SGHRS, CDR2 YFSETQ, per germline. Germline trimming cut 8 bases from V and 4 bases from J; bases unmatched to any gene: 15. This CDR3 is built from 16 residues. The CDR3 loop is CARIGPIAGVLETQYF. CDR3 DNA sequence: TGCGCCAGGATCGGCCCCATAGCGGGAGTTTTAGAGACCCAGTACTTC.

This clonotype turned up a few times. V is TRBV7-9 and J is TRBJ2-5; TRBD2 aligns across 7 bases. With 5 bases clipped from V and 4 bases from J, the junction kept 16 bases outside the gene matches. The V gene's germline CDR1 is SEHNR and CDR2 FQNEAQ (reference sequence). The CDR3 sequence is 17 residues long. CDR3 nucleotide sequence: TGTGCCAGCAGCACCAAAGTGGGGGAGGGCCGTCGAGAGACCCAGTACTTC. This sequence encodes CASSTKVGEGRRETQYF.

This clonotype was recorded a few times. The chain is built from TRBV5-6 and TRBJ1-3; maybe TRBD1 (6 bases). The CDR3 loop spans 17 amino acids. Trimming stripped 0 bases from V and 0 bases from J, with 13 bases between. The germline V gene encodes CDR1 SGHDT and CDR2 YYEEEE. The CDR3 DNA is TGTGCCAGCAGCTTGGCCATGGGACAAAGCTCTGGAAACACCATATATTTT. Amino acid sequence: CASSLAMGQSSGNTIYF.

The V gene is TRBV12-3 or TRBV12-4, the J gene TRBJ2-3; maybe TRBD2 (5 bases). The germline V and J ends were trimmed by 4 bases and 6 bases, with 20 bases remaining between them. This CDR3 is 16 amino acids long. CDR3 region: CASSSRSLAGLDTQYF. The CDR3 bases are TGTGCCAGCAGTTCACGGAGCCTAGCCGGTCTGGATACGCAGTATTTT.

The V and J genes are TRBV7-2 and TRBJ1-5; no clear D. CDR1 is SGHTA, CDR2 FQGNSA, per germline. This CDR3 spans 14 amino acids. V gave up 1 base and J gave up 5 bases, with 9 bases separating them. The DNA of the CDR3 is TGTGCCAGCAGCTTAGTTGGTCTCCATCAGCCCCAGCATTTT. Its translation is CASSLVGLHQPQHF.

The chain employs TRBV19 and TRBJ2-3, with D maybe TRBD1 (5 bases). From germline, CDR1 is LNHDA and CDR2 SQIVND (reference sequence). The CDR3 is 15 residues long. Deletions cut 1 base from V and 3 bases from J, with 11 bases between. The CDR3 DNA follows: TGTGCCAGTAGTATAGCTGGGGCCGGGACAGATACGCAGTATTTT. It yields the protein CASSIAGAGTDTQYF.

The CDR3 DNA sequence: TGCGCCAGCATCAGTCCCTACAATGAGCAGTTCTTC. It encodes CASISPYNEQFF. The V gene is TRBV5-1, the J gene TRBJ2-1, with D uncertain. Trimming pared 6 bases from V and 2 bases from J, leaving 6 bases between. The V gene's germline CDR1 is SGHRS and CDR2 YFSETQ. This CDR3 has 12 amino acids. Looking up the rest from reference TRBV5-1 and TRBJ2-1 gives the full variable domain: KAGVTQTPRYLIKTRGQQVTLSCSPISGHRSVSWYQQTPGQGLQFLFEYFSETQRNKGNFPGRFSGRQFSNSRSEMNVSTLELGDSALYLCASISPYNEQFFGPGTRLTVL.

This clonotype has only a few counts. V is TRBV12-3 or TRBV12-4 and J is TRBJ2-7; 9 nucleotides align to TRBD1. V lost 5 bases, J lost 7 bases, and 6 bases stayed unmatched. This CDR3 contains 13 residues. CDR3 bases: TGTGCCAGCAGTGTACAGGGGGCGGGTGAGCAGTACTTC. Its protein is CASSVQGAGEQYF.

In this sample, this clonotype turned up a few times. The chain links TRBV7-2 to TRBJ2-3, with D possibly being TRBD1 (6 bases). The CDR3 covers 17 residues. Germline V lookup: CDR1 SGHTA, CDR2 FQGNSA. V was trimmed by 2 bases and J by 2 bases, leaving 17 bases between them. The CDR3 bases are TGTGCCAGCAGCTTACAGGCCCGGGACACGTTCACAGATACGCAGTATTTT. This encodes CASSLQARDTFTDTQYF.

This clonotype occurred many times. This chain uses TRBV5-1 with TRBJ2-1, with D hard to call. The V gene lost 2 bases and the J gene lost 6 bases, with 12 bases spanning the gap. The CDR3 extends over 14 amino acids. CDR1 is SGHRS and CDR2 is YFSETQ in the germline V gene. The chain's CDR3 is CASSLGLPPNEQFF. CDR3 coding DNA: TGCGCCAGCAGCTTAGGGCTTCCCCCCAATGAGCAGTTCTTC.

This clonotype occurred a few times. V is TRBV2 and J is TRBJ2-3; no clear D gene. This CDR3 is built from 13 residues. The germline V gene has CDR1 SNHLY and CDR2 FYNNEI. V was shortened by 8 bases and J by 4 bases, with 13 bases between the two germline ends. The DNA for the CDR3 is TGTGCCAGCGACCCACCCGTGCCAGATACGCAGTATTTT. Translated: CASDPPVPDTQYF.

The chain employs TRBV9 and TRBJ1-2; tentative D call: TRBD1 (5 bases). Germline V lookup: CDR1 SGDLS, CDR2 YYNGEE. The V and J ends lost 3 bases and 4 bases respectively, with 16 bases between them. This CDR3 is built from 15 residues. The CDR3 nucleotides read TGTGCCAGCAGCGACCAAGGAACAGGAAGCTATGGCTACACCTTC. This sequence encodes CASSDQGTGSYGYTF.

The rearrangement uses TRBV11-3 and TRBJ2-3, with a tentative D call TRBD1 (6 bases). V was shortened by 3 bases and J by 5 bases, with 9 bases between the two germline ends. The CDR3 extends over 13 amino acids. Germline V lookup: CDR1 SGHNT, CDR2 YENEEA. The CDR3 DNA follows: TGTGCCAGCAGCTTCCCAGGGGTAGATACGCAGTATTTT. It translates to CASSFPGVDTQYF.

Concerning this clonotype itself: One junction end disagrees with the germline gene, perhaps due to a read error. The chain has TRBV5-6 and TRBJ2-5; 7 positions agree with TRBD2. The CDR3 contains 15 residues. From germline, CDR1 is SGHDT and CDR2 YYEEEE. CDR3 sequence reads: CAGSDRDYVGETQYF. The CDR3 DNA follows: TGTGCCGGCAGCGACCGGGACTACGTAGGAGAGACCCAGTACTTC.

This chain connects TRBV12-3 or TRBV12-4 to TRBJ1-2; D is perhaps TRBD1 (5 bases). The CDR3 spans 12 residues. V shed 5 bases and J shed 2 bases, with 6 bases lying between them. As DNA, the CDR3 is TGTGCCAGCAGTGGACAAAACTATGGCTACACCTTC. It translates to CASSGQNYGYTF.

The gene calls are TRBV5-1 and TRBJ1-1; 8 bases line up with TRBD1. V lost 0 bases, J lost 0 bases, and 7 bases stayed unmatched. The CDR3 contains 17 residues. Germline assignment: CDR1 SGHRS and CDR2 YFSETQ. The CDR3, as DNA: TGCGCCAGCAGCTTGGGTCCGGGACAGGCTCTGAACACTGAAGCTTTCTTT. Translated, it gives CASSLGPGQALNTEAFF.

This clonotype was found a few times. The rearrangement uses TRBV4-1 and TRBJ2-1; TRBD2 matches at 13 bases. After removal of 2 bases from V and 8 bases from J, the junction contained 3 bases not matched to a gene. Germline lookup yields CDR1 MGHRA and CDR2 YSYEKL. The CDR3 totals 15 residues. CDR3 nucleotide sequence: TGCGCCAGCAGCCAACGGACTAGCGGGAGTGATGAGCAGTTCTTC. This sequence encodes CASSQRTSGSDEQFF.

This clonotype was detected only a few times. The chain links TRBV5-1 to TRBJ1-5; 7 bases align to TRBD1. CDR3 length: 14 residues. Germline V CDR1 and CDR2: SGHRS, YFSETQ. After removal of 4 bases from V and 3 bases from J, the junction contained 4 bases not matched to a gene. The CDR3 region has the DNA TGCGCCAGCAGCCGGGACAGTACCAATCAGCCCCAGCATTTT. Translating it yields CASSRDSTNQPQHF.

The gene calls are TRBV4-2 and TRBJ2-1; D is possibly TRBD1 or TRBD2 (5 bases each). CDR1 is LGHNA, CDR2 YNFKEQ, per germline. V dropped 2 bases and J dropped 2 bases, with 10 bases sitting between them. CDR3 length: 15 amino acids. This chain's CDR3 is CASSQRTGPYNEQFF. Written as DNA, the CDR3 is TGTGCCAGCAGCCAACGGACGGGACCCTACAATGAGCAGTTCTTC.

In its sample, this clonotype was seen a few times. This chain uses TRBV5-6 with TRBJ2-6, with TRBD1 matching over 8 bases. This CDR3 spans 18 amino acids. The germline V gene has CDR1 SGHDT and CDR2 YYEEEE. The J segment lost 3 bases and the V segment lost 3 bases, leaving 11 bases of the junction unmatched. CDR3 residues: CASSSGQGKSFGANVLTF. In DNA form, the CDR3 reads TGTGCCAGCAGCTCCGGACAGGGAAAAAGCTTTGGGGCCAACGTCCTGACTTTC.